Following are 18 T cell receptor beta chains from one sample sequenced in a study of neurological immune-mediated disorders. From the 5' RACE reads, TCRdb called clonotypes with MiXCR, one entry per CDR3 protein. This sample yields about 70,000 distinct CDR3 sequences, of which about 5.1% are seen a single time; roughly 2.2% belongs to the top ten. Sequencing was carried out using PBMCs. These receptor sequences come from a woman aged 70 to 79 with multiple sclerosis.

This clonotype was seen at least ten times. The chain joins TRBV3-1 to TRBJ1-1; D call uncertain. Germline-derived CDR1 and CDR2 are LGHDT and YNNKEL (reference sequence). The CDR3 has 15 residues. The V and J ends lost 0 bases and 5 bases respectively, with 13 bases between them. Here the CDR3 DNA reads TGTGCCAGCAGCCAAGATCAAGGCCCGGGGACTGAAGCTTTCTTT. Protein product: CASSQDQGPGTEAFF.

This clonotype showed up many times. The chain carries TRBV20-1 and TRBJ2-3, with D unresolved. Germline CDR1 is DFQATT and CDR2 is SNEGSKA (reference sequence). The CDR3 consists of 11 residues. V dropped 6 bases and J dropped 6 bases, with 10 bases sitting between them. DNA for the CDR3: TGCAGTGCCCCTGTACAGGATACGCAGTATTTT. The encoded protein is CSAPVQDTQYF.

This clonotype showed up many times. CDR3 sequence reads: CSAPYSGTDNEQFF. DNA of the CDR3: TGCAGTGCTCCCTATAGCGGGACCGACAATGAGCAGTTCTTC. The chain employs TRBV20-1 and TRBJ2-1, with 8 bases matching TRBD2. CDR1 DFQATT and CDR2 SNEGSKA come from the germline V gene (reference sequence). The CDR3 length is 14 residues. V was pared by 5 bases and J by 5 bases, with 8 bases of the junction left unmatched.

This clonotype was seen more than once but under ten times. The chain couples TRBV6-1 to TRBJ2-1; D is undetermined. The CDR3 runs 13 residues. In germline, CDR1 is MNHNS, CDR2 SASEGT. V lost 4 bases to trimming and J lost 7 bases, with 11 bases between them. The CDR3: CASSVSRLNEQFF. The CDR3 region has the DNA TGTGCCAGCAGTGTCTCTAGGTTGAATGAGCAGTTCTTC.

This clonotype was picked up many times. The rearrangement uses TRBV7-9 and TRBJ2-3; D uncertain. V lost 7 bases to trimming and J lost 6 bases, with 17 bases between them. Germline V lookup: CDR1 SEHNR, CDR2 FQNEAQ (reference sequence). The CDR3 sequence is 14 residues long. The CDR3 coding sequence is TGTGCCAGCACCCGAACTACCGGTTTGGATACGCAGTATTTT. The encoded protein is CASTRTTGLDTQYF. Supplemented by reference TRBV7-9 and TRBJ2-3, the full variable domain reads DTGVSQNPRHKITKRGQNVTFRCDPISEHNRLYWYRQTLGQGPEFLTYFQNEAQLEKSRLLSDRFSAERPKGSFSTLEIQRTEQGDSAMYLCASTRTTGLDTQYFGPGTRLTVL.

There are many counts of this clonotype. CDR3 sequence reads: CASSFQGGNTEAFF. The CDR3, as DNA: TGCGCCAGCAGCTTCCAGGGGGGCAACACTGAAGCTTTCTTT. The chain couples TRBV5-1 to TRBJ1-1; 7 bases map to TRBD1. The CDR3 extends over 14 amino acids. CDR1 and CDR2 (germline): SGHRS, YFSETQ. The V and J ends lost 2 bases and 2 bases, in that order; junction bases with no gene match: 3.

Turning to this clonotype: Given a much more abundant clone one base away, this may be a read error. J is TRBJ2-3 and V is TRBV5-1, with TRBD1 identical over 9 bases. CDR1 SGHRS and CDR2 YFSETQ come from the germline V gene. The J segment lost 15 bases and the V segment lost 7 bases, leaving 12 bases of the junction unmatched. CDR3 length equals 12 residues. DNA for the CDR3: TGCGCCAGCGGCCTGGGGACAGGGACTGAATATTTT. Protein sequence: CASGLGTGTEYF.

In this sample, this clonotype turned up many times. The chain carries TRBV5-1 and TRBJ2-5, with TRBD2 matching over 10 bases. The CDR3 is made up of 16 amino acids. Germline CDR1 is SGHRS and CDR2 is YFSETQ. Trimming cost V 0 bases and J 5 bases; bases outside gene matches: 7. CDR3 protein: CASSLARLAGAETQYF. The CDR3 DNA reads as TGCGCCAGCAGCTTGGCCAGGCTAGCGGGAGCTGAGACCCAGTACTTC.

This clonotype has at least ten counts. The chain employs TRBV20-1 and TRBJ1-5; D is ambiguous. CDR1 and CDR2 from the germline V gene are DFQATT and SNEGSKA (reference sequence). V lost 5 bases and J lost 7, with 15 bases in between. The CDR3 spans 13 residues. In DNA form, the CDR3 reads TGCAGTGCTGAGACCCATCCGGGGCAGCCCCAGCATTTT. Translating it yields CSAETHPGQPQHF.

Concerning this clonotype: The conserved closing phenylalanine or tryptophan is absent in this CDR3, likely reflecting a read error. The V and J genes are TRBV7-9 and TRBJ2-1; D is possibly TRBD1 (5 bases). V was pared by 5 bases and J by 5 bases, with 16 bases between. The germline V gene has CDR1 SEHNR and CDR2 FQNEAQ (reference sequence). CDR3 length equals 15 residues. DNA for the CDR3: TGTGCCAGCAGCAATCAACAGGTGTTGGACAATGAGCAGTTCAAC. It is translated as CASSNQQVLDNEQFN.

In this sample, this clonotype turned up once. A much more abundant neighbour one base away suggests this may be a read error. The rearrangement uses TRBV10-3 and TRBJ2-7, with 9 nucleotides matching TRBD1. This CDR3 is built from 16 residues. Germline V CDR1 and CDR2: ENHRY, SYGVKD. With 0 bases clipped from V and 5 bases from J, the junction kept 8 bases outside the gene matches. In DNA form, the CDR3 reads TGTGCCATCAGTGAGTCGAAGGGGACAGGGCCCCACGAGCAGTACTTC. Translating it yields CAISESKGTGPHEQYF.

This clonotype was detected many times. The chain joins TRBV3-1 to TRBJ2-1, with D perhaps TRBD1 or TRBD2 (5 bases each). The CDR3 sequence is 15 residues long. Deletions cut 0 bases from V and 6 bases from J, with 12 bases between. Germline CDR1 reads LGHDT; CDR2 reads YNNKEL (reference sequence). The CDR3 nucleotides are TGTGCCAGCAGCCAAGACAGGGTGGCGGGCAATGAGCAGTTCTTC. This codes for CASSQDRVAGNEQFF.

This clonotype has ten or more counts. This chain links TRBV20-1 with TRBJ2-1; D gene unclear. The ends were cut back, 4 bases at V and 9 bases at J, with 10 bases in the middle. The CDR3 covers 11 residues. CDR1 and CDR2 from the germline V gene are DFQATT and SNEGSKA (reference sequence). CDR3 sequence reads: CSATAAVEQFF. The CDR3 region has the DNA TGCAGTGCTACCGCCGCCGTTGAGCAGTTCTTC.

At least ten counts were recorded for this clonotype. The chain combines TRBV7-9 with TRBJ2-3; the D is unclear. The germline V gene has CDR1 SEHNR and CDR2 FQNEAQ (reference sequence). The ends were cut back, 6 bases at V and 0 bases at J, with 19 bases in the middle. The CDR3 is made up of 17 amino acids. The CDR3 loop is CASRPPFRSKSTDTQYF. CDR3 sequence (DNA): TGTGCCAGCAGACCTCCTTTCCGTAGCAAAAGCACAGATACGCAGTATTTT.

This clonotype was seen many times. CDR3 DNA: TGCGCCAGCAGCCAAGATCCGTTTCCTGTAGATTACGAGCAGTACTTC. It specifies CASSQDPFPVDYEQYF. The chain links TRBV4-1 to TRBJ2-7; D unresolved. Trimming pared 0 bases from V and 4 bases from J, leaving 16 bases between. Germline assignment: CDR1 MGHRA and CDR2 YSYEKL. The CDR3 loop spans 16 amino acids.

This clonotype was observed many times. The chain links TRBV29-1 to TRBJ1-1; D uncertain. The CDR3 has 11 residues. Germline CDR1 reads SQVTM; CDR2 reads ANQGSEA. The ends were cut back, 1 base at V and 6 bases at J, with 6 bases in the middle. The CDR3 bases are TGCAGCGTTGAAGCACACGCTGAAGCTTTCTTT. It encodes CSVEAHAEAFF.

This clonotype showed up many times. V and J are TRBV15 and TRBJ2-4; 9 bases match TRBD2. The length of the CDR3 is 17 residues. V was clipped by 2 bases and J by 2 bases; unmatched bases: 7. Looked up from germline, CDR1 is LNHNV and CDR2 is YYDKDF (reference sequence). The CDR3 is CATSRIGLAITKNIQYF. CDR3 in DNA: TGTGCCACCAGCAGAATTGGACTAGCGATAACCAAAAACATTCAGTACTTC. Full variable domain (remainder filled in from reference TRBV15 and TRBJ2-4): DAMVIQNPRYQVTQFGKPVTLSCSQTLNHNVMYWYQQKSSQAPKLLFHYYDKDFNNEADTPDNFQSRRPNTSFCFLDIRSPGLGDTAMYLCATSRIGLAITKNIQYFGAGTRLSVL.

This clonotype was detected many times. V and J are TRBV18 and TRBJ2-1; D unclear. CDR3 length equals 14 residues. Germline lookup yields CDR1 KGHSH and CDR2 LQKENI. Trimming shortened V by 3 bases and J by 0 bases, and 6 bases separated the two germline ends. The CDR3 DNA sequence: TGTGCCAGCTCACCGACGAGCTCCTACAATGAGCAGTTCTTC. Amino acid sequence: CASSPTSSYNEQFF.